This TCR beta chain was recovered during a study of identical twins. TCRdb itself ran the 5' RACE reads through MiXCR, one entry per CDR3 protein. This table has approximately 670,000 distinct CDR3 sequences, less than 7% appearing once. V was shortened by 6 bases and J by 2 bases, with 15 bases between the two germline ends. The CDR3 totals 15 residues. General study points: Out-of-frame TCR alpha sharing in monozygotic twins exceeded recombination model predictions.

A word on this clonotype: The antigen is undetermined.

Sequencing was carried out using naive T cells sorted from blood. The origin of this receptor is a man between 18 and 35 years old in good health. This chain joins TRBV12-3 or TRBV12-4 and TRBJ2-3; D may be TRBD2 (5 bases). The CDR3 DNA sequence: TGTGCCAGCAGCCGGGTAGAAGACTACACAGATACGCAGTATTTT. Residues: CASSRVEDYTDTQYF.